This T cell receptor (beta chain) comes out of a study of T cell repertoires in cytomegalovirus infection. As for the study in general: Public signatures in TCR beta pointed to CMV infection and matching HLA type.

TCRdb fed the reads into MiXCR, producing one record per CDR3 protein. The sample holds 740,000 or so distinct CDR3 sequences, 35% seen once. As regards this clonotype: The antigen remains unidentified.

Study-level results: Cumulative frequency of public TCR beta families picked out carriers of CMV plus the relevant HLA. HLA-C-restricted TCR beta clonotypes specific for CMV led the ex vivo response.

Germline CDR1 and CDR2: MNHEY and SMNVEV (reference sequence). Losses at the gene ends were 5 bases for V and 0 bases for J; bases not matched to a gene: 7. This CDR3 has 16 amino acids. The sequenced material came from PBMCs. V usage is TRBV27 and J usage is TRBJ2-7, with TRBD1 identical over 10 bases. This receptor was taken from a human donor in good health (CMV status not recorded). Some clones in this sample may be carry-over from other donors' samples. CDR3 amino acids: CASSLRQGAYSYEQYF. In nucleotides, the CDR3 is TGTGCCAGCAGTCTAAGACAGGGGGCGTACTCCTACGAGCAGTACTTC.